The clone carrying this T cell receptor (beta chain) occurred a few times. Its specificity is not known. This specimen belongs to a study of naive and memory T cell subsets. Study results and caveats: A few larger clonotypes appeared in naive repertoires, especially CD8, possibly memory cells re-expressing CD45RA. Gini index rose across naive, CM, EM and EMRA in CD4 and CD8.

Separate alpha and beta amplification began at the second PCR step. This CDR3 comprises 17 residues. Germline V gene data show CDR1 as SGHVS and CDR2 as FNYEAQ. The V gene lost 5 bases and the J gene lost 0 bases, with 17 bases spanning the gap. An equimolar mix of two oligonucleotides served as the beta constant-region primer for TRBC1 and TRBC2. Ligated cDNA was amplified by four rounds of PCR with nested alpha and beta constant-region primers and SP2. Ligation attached a single-stranded oligonucleotide with a 12-nucleotide UMI and the SP2 primer to the cDNA 3' end. Each CDR3 protein is one row after TCRdb ran MiXCR on the UMI-ligation and nested PCR reads. Of approximately 80,000 distinct CDR3 sequences listed, about 10% were seen once; the top ten hold 1.2%.

The V and J genes are TRBV7-6 and TRBJ2-1; a weak D match, TRBD2 (6 bases). The receptor was derived from a human donor in good health. Material for sequencing was naive CD8+ T cells from blood. The CDR3 loop reads CASSPRSSVHSYNEQFF. The CDR3 DNA follows: TGTGCCAGCAGCCCCCGGTCTAGCGTCCACTCCTACAATGAGCAGTTCTTC.